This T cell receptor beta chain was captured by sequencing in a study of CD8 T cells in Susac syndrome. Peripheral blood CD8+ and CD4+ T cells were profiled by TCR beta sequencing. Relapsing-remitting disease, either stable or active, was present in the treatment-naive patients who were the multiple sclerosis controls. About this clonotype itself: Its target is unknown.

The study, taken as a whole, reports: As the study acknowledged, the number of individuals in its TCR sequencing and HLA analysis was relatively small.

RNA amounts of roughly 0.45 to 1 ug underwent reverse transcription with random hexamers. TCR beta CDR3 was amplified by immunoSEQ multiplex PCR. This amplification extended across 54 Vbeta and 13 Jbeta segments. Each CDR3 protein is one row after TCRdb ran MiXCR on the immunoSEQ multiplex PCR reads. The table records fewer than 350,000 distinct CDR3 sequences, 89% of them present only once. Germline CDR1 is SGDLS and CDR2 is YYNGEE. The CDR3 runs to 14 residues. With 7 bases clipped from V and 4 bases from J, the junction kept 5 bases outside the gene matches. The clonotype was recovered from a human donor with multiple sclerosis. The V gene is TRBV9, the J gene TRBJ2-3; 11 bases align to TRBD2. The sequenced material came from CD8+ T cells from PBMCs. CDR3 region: CASSLAGGSDTQYF. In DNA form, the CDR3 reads TGTGCCAGCTCTCTAGCGGGAGGTTCAGATACGCAGTATTTT.